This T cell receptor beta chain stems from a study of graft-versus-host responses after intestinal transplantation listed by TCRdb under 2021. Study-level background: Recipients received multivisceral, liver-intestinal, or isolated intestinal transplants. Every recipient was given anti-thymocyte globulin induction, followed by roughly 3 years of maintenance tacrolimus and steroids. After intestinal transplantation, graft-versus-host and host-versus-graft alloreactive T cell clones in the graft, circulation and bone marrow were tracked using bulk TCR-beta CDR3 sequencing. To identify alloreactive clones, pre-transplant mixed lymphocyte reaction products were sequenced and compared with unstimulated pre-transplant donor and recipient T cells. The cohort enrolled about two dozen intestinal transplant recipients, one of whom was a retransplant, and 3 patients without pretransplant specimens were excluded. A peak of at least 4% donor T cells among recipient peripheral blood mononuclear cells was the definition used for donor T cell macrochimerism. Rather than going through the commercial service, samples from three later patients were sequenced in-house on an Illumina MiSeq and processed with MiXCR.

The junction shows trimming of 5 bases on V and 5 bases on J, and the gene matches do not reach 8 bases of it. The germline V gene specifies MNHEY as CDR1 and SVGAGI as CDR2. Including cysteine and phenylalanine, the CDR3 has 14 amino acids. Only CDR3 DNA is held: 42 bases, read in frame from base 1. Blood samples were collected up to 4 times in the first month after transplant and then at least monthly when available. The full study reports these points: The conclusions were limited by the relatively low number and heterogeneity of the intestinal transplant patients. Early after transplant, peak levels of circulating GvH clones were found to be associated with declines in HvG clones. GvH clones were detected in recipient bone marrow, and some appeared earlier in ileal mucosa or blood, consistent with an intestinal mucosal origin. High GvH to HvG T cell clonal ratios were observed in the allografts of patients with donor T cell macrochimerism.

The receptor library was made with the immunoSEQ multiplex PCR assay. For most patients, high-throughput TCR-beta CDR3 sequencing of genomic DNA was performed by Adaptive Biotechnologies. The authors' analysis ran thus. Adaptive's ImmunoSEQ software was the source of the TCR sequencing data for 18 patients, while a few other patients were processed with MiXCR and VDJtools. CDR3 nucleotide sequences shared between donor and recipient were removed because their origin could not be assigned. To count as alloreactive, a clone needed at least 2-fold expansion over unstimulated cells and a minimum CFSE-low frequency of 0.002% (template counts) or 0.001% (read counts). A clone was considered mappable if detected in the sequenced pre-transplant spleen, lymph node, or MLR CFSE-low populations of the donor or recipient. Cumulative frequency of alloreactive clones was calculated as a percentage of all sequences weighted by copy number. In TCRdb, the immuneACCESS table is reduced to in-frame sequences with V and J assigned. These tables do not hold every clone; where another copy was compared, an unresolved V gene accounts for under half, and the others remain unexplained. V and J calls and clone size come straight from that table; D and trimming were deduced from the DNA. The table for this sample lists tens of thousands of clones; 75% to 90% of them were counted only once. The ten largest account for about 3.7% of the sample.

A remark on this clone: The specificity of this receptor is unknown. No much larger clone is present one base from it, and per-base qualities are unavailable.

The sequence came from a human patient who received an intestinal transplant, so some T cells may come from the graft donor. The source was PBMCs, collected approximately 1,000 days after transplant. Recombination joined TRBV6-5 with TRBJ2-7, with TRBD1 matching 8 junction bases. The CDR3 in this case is CASSTDREVHEQYF. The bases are TGTGCCAGCAGTACGGACAGGGAGGTCCACGAGCAGTACTTC.